The 18 T cell receptor beta chains below all came from one sample that was sequenced in a study of OX40 agonist ivuxolimab in advanced cancers. Generated by immunoSEQ multiplex PCR, the TCRdb table keeps only in-frame clones and is missing some. The table shows 70,000 to 95,000 clones, with around 90% occurring only once. The sequenced sample was CD4+ or CD8+ T cells sorted from blood, obtained in a trial of the OX40 agonist ivuxolimab. These receptors were obtained from an adult with an advanced solid tumor such as melanoma, head and neck, liver or kidney cancer.

In the case of this clone: The sample holds other DNA sequences that translate to the same CDR3. The chain carries TRBV1 and TRBJ2-7; the table's D gene call, TRBD1, was not cross checked with the DNA. TRBV1 is recorded as a pseudogene. The CDR3 runs to 16 residues. CDR3 loop: CTSTQETGTGNYEQYF. In DNA form, the CDR3 reads TGCACCAGCACCCAAGAAACCGGAACAGGCAATTACGAGCAGTACTTC.

This clone was observed a single time. This rearrangement joins TRBV18 to TRBJ1-6; 7 nucleotides line up with TRBD1. CDR1 is KGHSH and CDR2 is LQKENI in the germline V gene. The J segment lost 13 bases and the V segment lost 1 base, leaving 22 bases of the junction unmatched. CDR3 size: 19 residues. CDR3 amino acids: CASSPLAGGRPLDDVPLHF. The DNA for the CDR3 is TGTGCCAGCTCACCACTCGCAGGGGGTAGGCCGCTTGATGATGTGCCCCTCCACTTT.

CDR3 loop: CASSPGLGDPVKLFF. The CDR3 region has the DNA TGTGCCAGCTCACCAGGCTTGGGGGATCCTGTAAAACTGTTTTTT. The V gene is TRBV18, the J gene TRBJ1-4, with D possibly TRBD1 on 5 matching bases. Per germline, CDR1 KGHSH and CDR2 LQKENI. The CDR3 has 15 residues. The germline V and J ends were trimmed by 2 bases and 10 bases, with 17 bases remaining between them. Using reference TRBV18 and TRBJ1-4 for the parts outside the CDR3, the full variable domain is NAGVMQNPRHLVRRRGQEARLRCSPMKGHSHVYWYRQLPEEGLKFMVYLQKENIIDESGMPKERFSAEFPKEGPSILRIQQVVRGDSAAYFCASSPGLGDPVKLFFGSGTQLSVL.

The J gene is TRBJ2-2, the V gene TRBV19; D is uncertain. The CDR3 length is 14 residues. Trimming removed 6 bases at V and 2 bases at J, with 10 bases between. The germline V gene has CDR1 LNHDA and CDR2 SQIVND (reference sequence). The CDR3: CASRFLLNTGELFF. The DNA for the CDR3 is TGTGCCAGTAGATTTCTGTTAAACACCGGGGAGCTGTTTTTT.

This clone was found once. The CDR3 sequence: CASSERTSGGLVGETQYF. Written as DNA, the CDR3 is TGCGCCAGCAGCGAACGGACTAGCGGGGGGCTGGTAGGAGAGACCCAGTACTTC. V gene TRBV5-1 combines with J gene TRBJ2-5; TRBD2 matches 14 bases. This CDR3 region has 18 residues. Losses at the gene ends were 4 bases for V and 4 bases for J; bases not matched to a gene: 12. From germline, CDR1 is SGHRS and CDR2 YFSETQ.

CDR3 sequence reads: CSVWDRGADEQFF. In DNA, the CDR3 is TGCAGCGTGTGGGACAGGGGCGCGGATGAGCAGTTCTTC. V is TRBV29-1 and J is TRBJ2-1, with 10 bases matching TRBD1. The CDR3 has 13 amino acids. The germline CDR1 and CDR2 sequences are SQVTM and ANQGSEA. V lost 6 bases, J lost 8 bases, and 7 bases stayed unmatched.

The chain employs TRBV28 and TRBJ2-1; 8 positions agree with TRBD1. Germline-derived CDR1 and CDR2 are MDHEN and SYDVKM. There are 17 residues in the CDR3. Trimming cost V 3 bases and J 4 bases; bases outside gene matches: 11. CDR3 residues: CASSFGHGRGPYNEQFF. As DNA, the CDR3 is TGTGCCAGCAGTTTCGGTCACGGCAGGGGGCCTTACAATGAGCAGTTCTTC. The full variable domain, rest sourced from reference TRBV28 and TRBJ2-1, is DVKVTQSSRYLVKRTGEKVFLECVQDMDHENMFWYRQDPGLGLRLIYFSYDVKMKEKGDIPEGYSVSREKKERFSLILESASTNQTSMYLCASSFGHGRGPYNEQFFGPGTRLTVL.

The V and J genes are TRBV27 and TRBJ1-2, with TRBD1 matching over 12 bases. Germline V gives CDR1 MNHEY, CDR2 SMNVEV (reference sequence). The CDR3 loop spans 17 amino acids. J gave up 6 bases and V 2 bases, and 10 bases lay outside the gene matches. The CDR3: CASSLLGGGTGGDGYTF. CDR3 bases: TGTGCCAGCAGTTTACTGGGAGGGGGGACAGGGGGCGATGGCTACACCTTC.

This clone appeared once. The J gene is TRBJ2-1, the V gene TRBV27; no definite D call. This CDR3 has 13 amino acids. Germline V gene lookup returns CDR1 MNHEY and CDR2 SMNVEV (reference sequence). Deletions cut 10 bases from V and 6 bases from J, with 16 bases between. The chain's CDR3 is CATLPTMGNEQFF. The CDR3 region has the DNA TGTGCCACCTTGCCGACGATGGGCAATGAGCAGTTCTTC.

A single count supports this clone. V gene TRBV14 combines with J gene TRBJ2-3; 13 bases are a match to TRBD2. The CDR3 contains 16 residues. CDR1 is SGHDN and CDR2 is FVKESK in the germline V gene. With 5 bases clipped from V and 4 bases from J, the junction kept 6 bases outside the gene matches. This CDR3 is CASSRTSGRSADTQYF. In DNA form, the CDR3 reads TGTGCCAGCAGCAGGACTAGCGGGAGAAGCGCAGATACGCAGTATTTT.

In DNA form, the CDR3 reads TGTGCCAGCAGCACACACTACGAGCAGTACTTC. Translating it yields CASSTHYEQYF. This chain joins TRBV4-2 and TRBJ2-7; the D is unclear. The length of the CDR3 is 11 residues. Trimming shortened V by 5 bases and J by 3 bases, and 5 bases separated the two germline ends. Per germline, CDR1 LGHNA and CDR2 YNFKEQ.

The chain employs TRBV7-2 and TRBJ1-1; maybe TRBD1 (5 bases). V lost 2 bases, J lost 3 bases, and 16 bases lay in between. The length of the CDR3 is 16 residues. Per the germline V gene, CDR1 is SGHTA and CDR2 is FQGNSA. CDR3 in DNA: TGTGCCAGCAGCTTATCAGGGAGTATGGGATACACTGAAGCTTTCTTT. It is translated as CASSLSGSMGYTEAFF.

The rearrangement links TRBV19 to TRBJ2-5; no firm D call. Looked up from germline, CDR1 is LNHDA and CDR2 is SQIVND (reference sequence). Trimming removed 7 bases from V and 7 bases from J, with 16 bases in between. The CDR3 is made up of 13 amino acids. The CDR3 spells CASTPPGEGTQYF. In nucleotides, the CDR3 is TGTGCCAGTACCCCCCCAGGAGAAGGGACCCAGTACTTC.

J is TRBJ1-4 and V is TRBV5-1, with D maybe TRBD1 (6 bases). V dropped 2 bases and J dropped 8 bases, with 13 bases sitting between them. From germline, CDR1 is SGHRS and CDR2 YFSETQ. The CDR3 loop spans 14 amino acids. The CDR3: CASSFPGAEEKLFF. In nucleotides, the CDR3 is TGCGCCAGCAGCTTCCCAGGGGCGGAGGAAAAACTGTTTTTT.

The rearrangement links TRBV19 to TRBJ2-1, with D unclear. The germline gives CDR1 LNHDA, CDR2 SQIVND (reference sequence). The CDR3 loop spans 15 amino acids. Trimming cost V 3 bases and J 3 bases, with 12 bases left between them. CDR3 sequence (DNA): TGTGCCAGTAGTATGTCGGCGACGGTCTACAATGAGCAGTTCTTC. As protein: CASSMSATVYNEQFF.

The V call is TRBV5-5, the J call TRBJ2-5; D may be TRBD2 (6 bases). The CDR3 loop spans 14 amino acids. CDR1 is SGHKS, CDR2 YYEKEE, per germline (reference sequence). V lost 2 bases to trimming and J lost 2 bases, with 10 bases between them. This CDR3 is CASSFWGTQETQYF. For the CDR3, the DNA is TGTGCCAGCAGCTTTTGGGGGACTCAAGAGACCCAGTACTTC.

CDR3 region: CASSLQDTHEKLFF. The CDR3 DNA reads as TGCGCCAGCAGCTTGCAGGACACCCATGAAAAACTGTTTTTT. The genes are TRBV5-1 and TRBJ1-4, with D perhaps TRBD1 (5 bases). The V end lost 1 base, the J end lost 6 bases, and 10 bases lay between the germline ends. The CDR3 covers 14 residues. Germline V CDR1 and CDR2: SGHRS, YFSETQ.

The chain is built from TRBV29-1 and TRBJ1-5, with D perhaps matching TRBD1 (6 bases). The CDR3 sequence is 12 residues long. Germline V gives CDR1 SQVTM, CDR2 ANQGSEA. Trimming left V 4 bases short and J 2 bases short, with 6 bases between. The CDR3 DNA follows: TGCAGCGTTGGGACAGGCAATCAGCCCCAGCATTTT. Its translation: CSVGTGNQPQHF.